This T cell receptor (beta chain) stems from a study of blood T cell repertoires in COVID-19. Libraries were prepared by immunoSEQ multiplex PCR; TCRdb keeps only in-frame clonotypes and omits some of them. The sample consists of 330,000 or so clones, over 75% of them appearing once. Germline V gene lookup returns CDR1 SGHVS and CDR2 FQNEAQ. The CDR3 totals 18 residues. Trimming stripped 5 bases from V and 0 bases from J, with 22 bases between. The sequence came from a man aged 25-40 years who had recovered from COVID-19. The sequenced sample consisted of PBMCs or T cells enriched from blood (not recorded which). The rearrangement uses TRBV7-8 and TRBJ1-2; D is possibly TRBD1 (6 bases). The CDR3 reads CASSPSGMGGMANYGYTF. CDR3 coding DNA: TGTGCCAGCAGCCCCAGCGGGATGGGGGGCATGGCTAACTATGGCTACACCTTC.